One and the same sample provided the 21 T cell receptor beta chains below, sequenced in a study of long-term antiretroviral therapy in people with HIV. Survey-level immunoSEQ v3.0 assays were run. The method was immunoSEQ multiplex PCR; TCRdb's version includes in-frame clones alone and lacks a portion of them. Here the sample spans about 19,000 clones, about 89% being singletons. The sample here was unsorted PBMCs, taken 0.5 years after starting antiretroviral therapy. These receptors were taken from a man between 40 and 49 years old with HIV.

CDR3 nucleotides: TGCAGCTTCTCAGACGGAAACACCATATATTTT. Translation: CSFSDGNTIYF. This chain uses TRBV29-1 with TRBJ1-3; D gene ambiguous. The CDR3 totals 11 residues. Germline V lookup: CDR1 SQVTM, CDR2 ANQGSEA. V gave up 8 bases and J gave up 4 bases, with 9 bases separating them. Full variable domain (remainder filled in from reference TRBV29-1 and TRBJ1-3): SAVISQKPSRDICQRGTSLTIQCQVDSQVTMMFWYRQQPGQSLTLIATANQGSEATYESGFVIDKFPISRPNLTFSTLTVSNMSPEDSSIYLCSFSDGNTIYFGEGSWLTVV.

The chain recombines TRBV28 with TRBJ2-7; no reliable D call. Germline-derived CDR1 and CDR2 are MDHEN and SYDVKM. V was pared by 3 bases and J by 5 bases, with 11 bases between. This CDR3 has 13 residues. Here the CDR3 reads CASSFRAVDEQYF. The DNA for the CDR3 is TGTGCCAGCAGTTTCCGGGCGGTGGACGAGCAGTACTTC.

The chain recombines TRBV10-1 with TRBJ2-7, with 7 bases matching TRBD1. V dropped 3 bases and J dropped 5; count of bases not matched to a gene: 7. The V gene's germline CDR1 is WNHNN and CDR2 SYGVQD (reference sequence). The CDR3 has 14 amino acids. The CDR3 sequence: CASSDTDRANEQYF. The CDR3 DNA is TGCGCCAGCAGTGACACTGACAGGGCTAACGAGCAGTACTTC.

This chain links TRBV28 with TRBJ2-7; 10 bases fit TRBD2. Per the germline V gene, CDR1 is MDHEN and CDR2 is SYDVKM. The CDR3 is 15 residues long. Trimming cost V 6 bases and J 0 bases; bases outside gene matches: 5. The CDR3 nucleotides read TGTGCCAGCAGACGAGCGGGAGGGCCCTCCTACGAGCAGTACTTC. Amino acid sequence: CASRRAGGPSYEQYF.

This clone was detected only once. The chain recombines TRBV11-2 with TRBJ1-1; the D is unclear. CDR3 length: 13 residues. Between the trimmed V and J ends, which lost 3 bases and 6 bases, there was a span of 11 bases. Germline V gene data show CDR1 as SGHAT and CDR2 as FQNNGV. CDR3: CASSFKMFAEAFF. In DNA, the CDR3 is TGTGCCAGCAGCTTCAAGATGTTCGCTGAAGCTTTCTTT.

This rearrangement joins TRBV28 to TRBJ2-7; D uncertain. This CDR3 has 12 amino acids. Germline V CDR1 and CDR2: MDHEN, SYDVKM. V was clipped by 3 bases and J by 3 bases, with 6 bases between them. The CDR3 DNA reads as TGTGCCAGCAGTTTTCGGCTCTACGAGCAGTACTTC. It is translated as CASSFRLYEQYF.

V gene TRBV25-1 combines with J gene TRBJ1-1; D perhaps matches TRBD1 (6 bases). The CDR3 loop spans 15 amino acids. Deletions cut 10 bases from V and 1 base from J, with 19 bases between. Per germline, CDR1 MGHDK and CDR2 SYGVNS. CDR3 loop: CATEPLQGRNTEAFF. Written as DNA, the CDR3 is TGTGCCACCGAGCCCCTACAGGGTAGGAACACTGAAGCTTTCTTT.

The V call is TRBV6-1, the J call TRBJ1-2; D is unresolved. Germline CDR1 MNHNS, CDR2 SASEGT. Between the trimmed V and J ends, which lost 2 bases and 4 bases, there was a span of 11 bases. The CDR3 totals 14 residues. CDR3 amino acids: CASSESEVLYGYTF. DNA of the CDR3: TGTGCCAGCAGTGAATCTGAGGTCCTCTATGGCTACACCTTC.

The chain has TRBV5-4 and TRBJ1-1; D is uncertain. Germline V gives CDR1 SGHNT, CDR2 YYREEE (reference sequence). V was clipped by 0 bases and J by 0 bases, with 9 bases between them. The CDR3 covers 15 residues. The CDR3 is CASSLDYGLNTEAFF. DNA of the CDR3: TGTGCCAGCAGCTTGGACTACGGGCTGAACACTGAAGCTTTCTTT.

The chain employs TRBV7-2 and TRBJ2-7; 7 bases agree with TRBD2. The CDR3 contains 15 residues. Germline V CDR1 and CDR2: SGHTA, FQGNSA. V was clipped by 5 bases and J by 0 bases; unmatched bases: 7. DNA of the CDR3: TGTGCCAGCAGCATATCTAGCGGAACCTCCTACGAGCAGTACTTC. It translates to CASSISSGTSYEQYF.

CDR3 coding DNA: TGCGCCAGCAGCCAAGAGGTGCTGGGACAGGGGGGGGAGCAGTACTTC. This encodes CASSQEVLGQGGEQYF. The genes are TRBV4-3 and TRBJ2-7; 11 bases are a match to TRBD1. The CDR3 sequence is 16 residues long. CDR1 and CDR2 (germline): LGHNA, YSLEER. Trimming removed 0 bases from V and 7 bases from J; junction bases left unmatched: 8.

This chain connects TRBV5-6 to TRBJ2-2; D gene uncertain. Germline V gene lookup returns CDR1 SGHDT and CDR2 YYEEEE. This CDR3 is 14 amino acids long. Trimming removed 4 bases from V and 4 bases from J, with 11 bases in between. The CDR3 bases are TGTGCCAGCAGCGTACGGCGTATCACCGGGGAGCTGTTTTTT. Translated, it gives CASSVRRITGELFF.

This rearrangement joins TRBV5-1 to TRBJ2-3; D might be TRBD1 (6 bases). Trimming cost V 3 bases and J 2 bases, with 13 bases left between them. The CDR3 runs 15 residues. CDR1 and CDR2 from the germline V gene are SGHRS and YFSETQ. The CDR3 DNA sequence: TGCGCCAGCAGCTCGGGACACCCCATCACAGATACGCAGTATTTT. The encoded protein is CASSSGHPITDTQYF.

Here the CDR3 DNA reads TGTGCCAGCTCATCGCAGGACTTGGTAGCTTTCTTT. Protein sequence: CASSSQDLVAFF. The J gene is TRBJ1-1, the V gene TRBV18, with D unclear. Germline lookup yields CDR1 KGHSH and CDR2 LQKENI. The CDR3 is made up of 12 amino acids. V lost 5 bases and J lost 10, with 14 bases in between.

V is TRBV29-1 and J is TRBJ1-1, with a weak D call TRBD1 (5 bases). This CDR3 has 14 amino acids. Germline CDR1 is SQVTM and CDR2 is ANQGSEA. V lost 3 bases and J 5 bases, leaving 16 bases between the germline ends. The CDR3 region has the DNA TGCAGCGTTGACCCCCACGCAGGGAGAACTGAAGCTTTCTTT. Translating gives CSVDPHAGRTEAFF.

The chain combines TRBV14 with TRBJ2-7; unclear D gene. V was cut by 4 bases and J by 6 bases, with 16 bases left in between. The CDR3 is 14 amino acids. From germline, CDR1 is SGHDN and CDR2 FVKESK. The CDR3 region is CASSPRNSWREQYF. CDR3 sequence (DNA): TGTGCCAGCAGCCCCCGAAACTCATGGCGCGAGCAGTACTTC.

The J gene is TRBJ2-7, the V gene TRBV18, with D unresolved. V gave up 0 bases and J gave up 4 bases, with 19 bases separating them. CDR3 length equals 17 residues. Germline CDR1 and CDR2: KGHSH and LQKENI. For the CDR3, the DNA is TGTGCCAGCTCACCACCCGGAGTGACGGGTATACGGTACGAGCAGTACTTC. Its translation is CASSPPGVTGIRYEQYF. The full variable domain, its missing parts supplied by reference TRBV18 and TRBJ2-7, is NAGVMQNPRHLVRRRGQEARLRCSPMKGHSHVYWYRQLPEEGLKFMVYLQKENIIDESGMPKERFSAEFPKEGPSILRIQQVVRGDSAAYFCASSPPGVTGIRYEQYFGPGTRLTVT.

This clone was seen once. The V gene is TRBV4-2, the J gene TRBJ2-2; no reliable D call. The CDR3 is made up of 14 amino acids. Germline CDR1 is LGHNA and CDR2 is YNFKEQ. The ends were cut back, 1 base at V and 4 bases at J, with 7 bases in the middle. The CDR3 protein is CASSQVGGTGELFF. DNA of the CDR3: TGTGCCAGCAGCCAAGTAGGCGGCACCGGGGAGCTGTTTTTT.

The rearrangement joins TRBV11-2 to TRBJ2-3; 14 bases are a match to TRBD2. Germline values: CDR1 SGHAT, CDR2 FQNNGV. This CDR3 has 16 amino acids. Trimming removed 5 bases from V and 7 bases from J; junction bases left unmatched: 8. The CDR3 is CASSAGLAGAGNTQYF. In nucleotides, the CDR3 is TGTGCCAGCAGCGCGGGACTAGCGGGAGCTGGTAATACGCAGTATTTT.

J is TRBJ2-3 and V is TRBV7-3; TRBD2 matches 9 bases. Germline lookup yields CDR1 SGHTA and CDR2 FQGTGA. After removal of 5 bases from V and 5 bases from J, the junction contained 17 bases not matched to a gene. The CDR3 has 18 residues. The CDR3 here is CASSPSEPGLAFLDTQYF. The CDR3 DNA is TGTGCCAGCAGCCCGTCCGAGCCTGGACTAGCGTTTTTAGATACGCAGTATTTT.

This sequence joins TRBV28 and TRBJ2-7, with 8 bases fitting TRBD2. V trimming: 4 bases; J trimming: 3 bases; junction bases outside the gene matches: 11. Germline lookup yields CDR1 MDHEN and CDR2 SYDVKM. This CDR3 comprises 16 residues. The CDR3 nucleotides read TGTGCCAGCAGTTCTGTGCGGGGGGCGCGTATCTACGAGCAGTACTTC. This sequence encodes CASSSVRGARIYEQYF.